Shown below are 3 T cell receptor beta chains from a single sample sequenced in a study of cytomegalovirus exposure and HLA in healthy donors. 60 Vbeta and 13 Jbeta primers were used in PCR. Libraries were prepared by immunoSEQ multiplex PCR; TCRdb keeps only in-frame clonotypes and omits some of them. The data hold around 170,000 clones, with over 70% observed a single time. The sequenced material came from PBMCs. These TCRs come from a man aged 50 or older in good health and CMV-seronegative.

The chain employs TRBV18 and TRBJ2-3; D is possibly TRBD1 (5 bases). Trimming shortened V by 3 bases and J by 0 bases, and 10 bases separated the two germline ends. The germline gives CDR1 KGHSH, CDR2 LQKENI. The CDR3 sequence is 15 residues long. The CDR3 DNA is TGTGCCAGCTCACCCCAGGGATCTAGCACAGATACGCAGTATTTT. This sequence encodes CASSPQGSSTDTQYF.

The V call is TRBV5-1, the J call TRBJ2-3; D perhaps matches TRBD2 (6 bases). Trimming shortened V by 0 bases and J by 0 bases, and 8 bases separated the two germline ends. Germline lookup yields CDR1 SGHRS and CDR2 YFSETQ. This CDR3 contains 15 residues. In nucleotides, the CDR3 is TGCGCCAGCAGCTTGGACACTAGCAGCACAGATACGCAGTATTTT. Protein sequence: CASSLDTSSTDTQYF.

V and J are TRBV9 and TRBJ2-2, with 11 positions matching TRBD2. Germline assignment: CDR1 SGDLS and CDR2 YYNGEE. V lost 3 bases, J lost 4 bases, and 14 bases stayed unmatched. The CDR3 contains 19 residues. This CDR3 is CASSALPIAGGPGTGELFF. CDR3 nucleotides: TGTGCCAGCAGCGCCCTTCCCATAGCGGGGGGGCCTGGCACCGGGGAGCTGTTTTTT.